The sequence of this T cell receptor (beta chain) was determined in a study of control samples from healthy donors and cancer patients. Sequencing used immunoSEQ multiplex PCR; TCRdb keeps in-frame clones, though not all of them. Among around 27,000 clones, almost 85% were seen once, and the ten largest hold 6.7%. This CDR3 has 13 residues. V was trimmed by 1 base and J by 7 bases, leaving 10 bases between them. Germline assignment: CDR1 SGHTA and CDR2 FQGNSA. This receptor was obtained from a woman aged 55 to 70 with head and neck cancer. The J gene is TRBJ1-2, the V gene TRBV7-2; TRBD1 is a possible D gene (6 bases). Sample: PBMCs. The CDR3 coding sequence is TGTGCCAGCAGCTTAGGGGGACAAAGTGGCTACACCTTC. It translates to CASSLGGQSGYTF.